A single sample is the source of the 3 T cell receptor beta chains below, sequenced in a study of OX40 agonist ivuxolimab in advanced cancers. Sequencing used immunoSEQ multiplex PCR; TCRdb keeps in-frame clones, though not all of them. The data show some 86,000 clones, 91% seen once. Source: CD4+ or CD8+ T cells sorted from blood, taken in a trial of the OX40 agonist ivuxolimab. The receptors stem from an adult with an advanced solid tumor such as melanoma, head and neck, liver or kidney cancer.

The V gene is TRBV5-5, the J gene TRBJ2-3, with 7 bases identical to TRBD1. This CDR3 contains 16 residues. Germline V gene lookup returns CDR1 SGHKS and CDR2 YYEKEE (reference sequence). CDR3 in DNA: TGTTCCTCATCCAGCCTTGGGGGACAGAACACAGATACGCAGTATTTT. Its protein product is CSSSSLGGQNTDTQYF.

The V and J genes are TRBV7-2 and TRBJ2-3, with TRBD2 matching 9 bases. This CDR3 has 15 amino acids. Germline CDR1 and CDR2: SGHTA and FQGNSA. V lost 6 bases, J lost 7 bases, and 11 bases stayed unmatched. The CDR3 DNA reads as TGTGCCAGCAGGGCAAATAGCGGGAGTGGTCATACGCAGTATTTT. Translated, it gives CASRANSGSGHTQYF. The entire variable domain, with the rest obtained from reference TRBV7-2 and TRBJ2-3, is as follows: GAGVSQSPSNKVTEKGKDVELRCDPISGHTALYWYRQSLGQGLEFLIYFQGNSAPDKSGLPSDRFSAERTGGSVSTLTIQRTQQEDSAVYLCASRANSGSGHTQYFGPGTRLTVL.

The genes are TRBV4-1 and TRBJ2-7, with D unresolved. Per the germline V gene, CDR1 is MGHRA and CDR2 is YSYEKL. CDR3 size: 13 residues. V was clipped by 0 bases and J by 0 bases, with 3 bases between them. The CDR3 DNA sequence: TGCGCCAGCAGCCAAGAGGACTCCTACGAGCAGTACTTC. Translation: CASSQEDSYEQYF.